This T cell receptor beta chain was profiled in a study of blood T cell repertoires in COVID-19. Turning to the study itself: T cells, B-cell-depleted T cells, or PBMCs supplied cDNA or gDNA.

V lost 1 base, J lost 2 bases, and 0 bases stayed unmatched. This CDR3 has 16 residues. Germline V gene sequence: CDR1 LNHDA, CDR2 SQIVND (reference sequence). Sequencing was performed with immunoSEQ multiplex PCR; in TCRdb, only in-frame clones are kept and a portion is missing. Of about 180,000 clones listed, more than 65% are singletons. This TCR was recovered from a man over 45 who had recovered from COVID-19. Sequenced: PBMCs or T cells enriched from blood (not recorded which). This rearrangement joins TRBV19 to TRBJ2-1; 12 positions match TRBD2. For the CDR3, the DNA is TGTGCCAGTAGTATAGGACTAGCGGGGGCCTACAATGAGCAGTTCTTC. Amino acid sequence: CASSIGLAGAYNEQFF.